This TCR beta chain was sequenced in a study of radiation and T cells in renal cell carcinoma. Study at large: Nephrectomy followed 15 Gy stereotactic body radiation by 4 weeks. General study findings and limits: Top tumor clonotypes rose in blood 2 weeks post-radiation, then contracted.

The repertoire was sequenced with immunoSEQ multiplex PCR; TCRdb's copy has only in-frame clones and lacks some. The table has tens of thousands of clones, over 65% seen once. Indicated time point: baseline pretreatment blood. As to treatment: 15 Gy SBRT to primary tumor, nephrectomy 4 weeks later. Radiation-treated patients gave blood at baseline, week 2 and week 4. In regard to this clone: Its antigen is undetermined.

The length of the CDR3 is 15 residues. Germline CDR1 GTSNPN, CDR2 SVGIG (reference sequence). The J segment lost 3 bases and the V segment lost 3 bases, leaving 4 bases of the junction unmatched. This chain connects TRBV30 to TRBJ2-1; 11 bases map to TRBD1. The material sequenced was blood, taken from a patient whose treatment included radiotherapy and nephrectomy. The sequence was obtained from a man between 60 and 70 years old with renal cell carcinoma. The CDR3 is CAWRWDRGIYNEQFF. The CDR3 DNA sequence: TGTGCCTGGAGGTGGGACAGGGGGATCTACAATGAGCAGTTCTTC.